The rows below give T cell receptor beta chains drawn from one sample of a study of blood T cell repertoires in COVID-19. The data were produced by immunoSEQ multiplex PCR, yet TCRdb's version contains in-frame clones alone and is incomplete. In the table there are 250,000 to 350,000 clones, roughly nine tenths of which are singletons. Source material: peripheral blood. Source of these receptors: a man aged 18-30 years who had recovered from COVID-19. The CDR3 runs from the conserved cysteine through the conserved F or W. A D gene is named only where the DNA matches it firmly. For some rows the clone size is stated as once, few or many, or as a class when expanded; others skip it.

V gene: TRBV19
clone size: -
CDR3 length: 13
D gene: -
J gene: TRBJ1-5
CDR3 DNA: TGTGCCAGTAGTATCAGGGATAATCAGCCCCAGCATTTT
CDR3 protein: CASSIRDNQPQHF

V gene: TRBV9
clone size: -
CDR3 length: 15
D gene: TRBD2
J gene: TRBJ2-1
CDR3 DNA: TGTGCCAGCAGCGTAGCTTCTAGCGGGAGCTATGAGCAGTTCTTC
CDR3 protein: CASSVASSGSYEQFF

V gene: TRBV6-5
clone size: -
CDR3 length: 13
D gene: TRBD1
J gene: TRBJ1-3
CDR3 DNA: TGTGCCAGCAGCCCGGGACAGGGAAACACCATATATTTT
CDR3 protein: CASSPGQGNTIYF

V gene: TRBV7-8
clone size: -
CDR3 length: 14
D gene: -
J gene: TRBJ2-2
CDR3 DNA: TGTGCCAGCAGCCCGGACACTGCCACCGGGGAGCTGTTTTTT
CDR3 protein: CASSPDTATGELFF

V gene: TRBV19
clone size: -
CDR3 length: 13
D gene: -
J gene: TRBJ1-1
CDR3 DNA: TGTGCCAGTAGTATACCAGGGAACACTGAAGCTTTCTTT
CDR3 protein: CASSIPGNTEAFF

V gene: TRBV11-3
clone size: -
CDR3 length: 16
D gene: -
J gene: TRBJ2-1
CDR3 DNA: TGTGCCAGCATCATTAGCTCCAGGGGCGACGTGGATGAGCAGTTCTTC
CDR3 protein: CASIISSRGDVDEQFF

V gene: TRBV4-2
clone size: -
CDR3 length: 17
D gene: -
J gene: TRBJ1-5
CDR3 DNA: TGTGCCAGCAGCCAGACCCGGTCAGGCGTCACCAATCAGCCCCAGCATTTT
CDR3 protein: CASSQTRSGVTNQPQHF

V gene: TRBV27
clone size: -
CDR3 length: 14
D gene: TRBD2
J gene: TRBJ2-5
CDR3 DNA: TGTGCCAGCAGCCGACCGGGACTAGGAGAGACCCAGTACTTC
CDR3 protein: CASSRPGLGETQYF

V gene: TRBV14
clone size: once
CDR3 length: 16
D gene: -
J gene: TRBJ2-7
CDR3 DNA: TGTGCCAGCAGCCAAGTTTCGTCTAGGGGTCCCTACGAGCAGTACTTC
CDR3 protein: CASSQVSSRGPYEQYF

V gene: TRBV9
clone size: -
CDR3 length: 19
D gene: -
J gene: TRBJ2-1
CDR3 DNA: TGTGCCAGCAGCGGATCCCTTTTTCCGGACTTCGACGAATACAATGAGCAGTTCTTC
CDR3 protein: CASSGSLFPDFDEYNEQFF

V gene: TRBV18
clone size: -
CDR3 length: 14
D gene: -
J gene: TRBJ1-5
CDR3 DNA: TGTGCCAGCTCACCACTGGACACCGATCAGCCCCAGCATTTT
CDR3 protein: CASSPLDTDQPQHF

V gene: TRBV4-1
clone size: -
CDR3 length: 14
D gene: TRBD1
J gene: TRBJ1-1
CDR3 DNA: TGCGCCAGCAGCCAAGATCTTGTTAGACAGGGGGCTTTCTTT
CDR3 protein: CASSQDLVRQGAFF

V gene: TRBV5-1
clone size: -
CDR3 length: 16
D gene: TRBD2
J gene: TRBJ2-2
CDR3 DNA: TGCGCCAGCAGCCTGACTAGCGGGAGTTTCCCCGGGGAGCTGTTTTTT
CDR3 protein: CASSLTSGSFPGELFF

V gene: TRBV5-1
clone size: -
CDR3 length: 14
D gene: TRBD1
J gene: TRBJ1-4
CDR3 DNA: TGCGCCAGCAGCCACGGACAGGGCGGAGAAAAACTGTTTTTT
CDR3 protein: CASSHGQGGEKLFF

V gene: TRBV7-9
clone size: -
CDR3 length: 16
D gene: -
J gene: TRBJ2-7
CDR3 DNA: TGTGCCAGCAGCGCGCAACAGGAAGGAAAGATCCACGAGCAGTACTTC
CDR3 protein: CASSAQQEGKIHEQYF

V gene: TRBV19
clone size: -
CDR3 length: 16
D gene: -
J gene: TRBJ1-5
CDR3 DNA: TGTGCCAGTACCCCGATCGGGCAGGGAGGCGGACAGCCCCAGCATTTT
CDR3 protein: CASTPIGQGGGQPQHF

V gene: TRBV5-1
clone size: -
CDR3 length: 14
D gene: TRBD2
J gene: TRBJ2-2
CDR3 DNA: TGCGCCAGCATGACTAGCGTAAACACCGGGGAGCTGTTTTTT
CDR3 protein: CASMTSVNTGELFF

V gene: TRBV5-1
clone size: -
CDR3 length: 15
D gene: TRBD2
J gene: TRBJ2-3
CDR3 DNA: TGCGCCAGCAGCAGCGGGAGTACCAGCACAGATACGCAGTATTTT
CDR3 protein: CASSSGSTSTDTQYF

V gene: TRBV4-2
clone size: -
CDR3 length: 17
D gene: TRBD2
J gene: TRBJ2-1
CDR3 DNA: TGTGCCAGCAGCCAAGATCTGAGCGGGGGTCCTTACAATGAGCAGTTCTTC
CDR3 protein: CASSQDLSGGPYNEQFF

V gene: TRBV3-1/TRBV3-2
clone size: -
CDR3 length: 16
D gene: -
J gene: TRBJ2-1
CDR3 DNA: TGTGCCAGCAGCCAAGATACTTTAGCACGGTACAATGAGCAGTTCTTC
CDR3 protein: CASSQDTLARYNEQFF

V gene: TRBV9
clone size: -
CDR3 length: 17
D gene: -
J gene: TRBJ1-2
CDR3 DNA: TGTGCCAGCAGCGGAGAACCGGGGGGGAAAAACTCTTATGGCTACACCTTC
CDR3 protein: CASSGEPGGKNSYGYTF

V gene: TRBV30
clone size: -
CDR3 length: 14
D gene: -
J gene: TRBJ2-5
CDR3 DNA: TGTGCCTGGAGTTTGGGAGGTAGCGGAGAGACCCAGTACTTC
CDR3 protein: CAWSLGGSGETQYF

V gene: TRBV5-1
clone size: -
CDR3 length: 13
D gene: -
J gene: TRBJ2-3
CDR3 DNA: TGCGCCAGCAGCCCGACTAGAACAGATACGCAGTATTTT
CDR3 protein: CASSPTRTDTQYF

V gene: TRBV19
clone size: -
CDR3 length: 17
D gene: TRBD2
J gene: TRBJ2-1
CDR3 DNA: TGTGCCAGTAGTACCTACGGGGAGCGGGAGCTCTACAATGAGCAGTTCTTC
CDR3 protein: CASSTYGERELYNEQFF

V gene: TRBV4-3
clone size: -
CDR3 length: 15
D gene: TRBD1
J gene: TRBJ1-2
CDR3 DNA: TGCGCCAGCAGCCTAGGGACAGGAGGTACCTATGGCTACACCTTC
CDR3 protein: CASSLGTGGTYGYTF

V gene: TRBV12-3/TRBV12-4
clone size: -
CDR3 length: 12
D gene: TRBD1
J gene: TRBJ2-7
CDR3 DNA: TGTGCCAGCAGCGTTACAGGGGGATTGCAGTACTTC
CDR3 protein: CASSVTGGLQYF

V gene: TRBV6-5
clone size: -
CDR3 length: 15
D gene: TRBD2
J gene: TRBJ2-1
CDR3 DNA: TGTGCCAGCAGGGGCGGGGGAGGCTCCTACAATGAGCAGTTCTTC
CDR3 protein: CASRGGGGSYNEQFF

V gene: TRBV3-1/TRBV3-2
clone size: -
CDR3 length: 14
D gene: -
J gene: TRBJ2-7
CDR3 DNA: TGTGCCAGCAGCCAAGATCCCCGGTCGTTTGAGCAGTACTTC
CDR3 protein: CASSQDPRSFEQYF

V gene: TRBV7-6
clone size: once
CDR3 length: 16
D gene: TRBD1
J gene: TRBJ2-2
CDR3 DNA: TGTGCCAGCAGCACGACAGGGCGATTTACTGCCGGGGAGCTGTTTTTT
CDR3 protein: CASSTTGRFTAGELFF

V gene: TRBV5-1
clone size: -
CDR3 length: 15
D gene: -
J gene: TRBJ2-3
CDR3 DNA: TGCGCCAGCAGTTCGTTGGTAACTTCAGGAGATACGCAGTATTTT
CDR3 protein: CASSSLVTSGDTQYF

V gene: TRBV30
clone size: -
CDR3 length: 13
D gene: -
J gene: TRBJ2-3
CDR3 DNA: TGTGCCTGGAGTGCTTCGGGGACAGATACGCAGTATTTT
CDR3 protein: CAWSASGTDTQYF

V gene: TRBV6-6
clone size: few
CDR3 length: 12
D gene: -
J gene: TRBJ1-2
CDR3 DNA: TGTGCCAGCAGTCTCAGTAACTATGGCTACACCTTC
CDR3 protein: CASSLSNYGYTF